The entry that follows covers one T cell receptor beta chain sequence. The sample comes from a study of blood T cells in healthy people across ages. Using a J-beta primer mix together with a sample-barcoded 5' primer, a second PCR was run for roughly 6 to 11 cycles. The template-switch adaptor was a 5' adaptor with 12 random nucleotides. It tagged each cDNA molecule. TCRdb reprocessed the 5' RACE reads via MiXCR and lists one record per CDR3 protein. The sample lists about 640,000 distinct CDR3 sequences, roughly three fifths occurring once. Trimming removed 6 bases from V and 3 bases from J, with 6 bases in between. This CDR3 contains 13 residues.

The source material was blood. V is TRBV12-3 or TRBV12-4 and J is TRBJ2-6; D gene uncertain. This clonotype was sampled from a man aged 60 to 69 in good health. The CDR3 nucleotides read TGTGCCAGCAGGCTGGGTGGGGCCAACGTCCTGACTTTC. Translated, it gives CASRLGGANVLTF.